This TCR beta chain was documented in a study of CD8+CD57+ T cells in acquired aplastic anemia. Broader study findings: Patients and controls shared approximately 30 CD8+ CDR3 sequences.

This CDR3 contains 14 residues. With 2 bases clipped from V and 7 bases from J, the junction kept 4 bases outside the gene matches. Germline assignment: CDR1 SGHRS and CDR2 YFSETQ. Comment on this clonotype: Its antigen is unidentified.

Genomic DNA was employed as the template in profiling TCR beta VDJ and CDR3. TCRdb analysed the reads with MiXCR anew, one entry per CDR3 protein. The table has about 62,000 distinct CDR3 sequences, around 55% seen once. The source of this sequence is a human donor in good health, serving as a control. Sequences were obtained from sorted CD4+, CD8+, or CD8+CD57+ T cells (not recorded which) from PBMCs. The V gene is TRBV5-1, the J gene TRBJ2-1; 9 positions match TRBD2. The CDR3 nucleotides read TGCGCCAGCAGCTTAGGAGCGGGGGGAAATGAGCAGTTCTTC. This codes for CASSLGAGGNEQFF.